The entry below describes one T cell receptor (beta chain). These data belong to a study of PD-1 blockade in classical Hodgkin lymphoma. Germline V CDR1 and CDR2: SGHVS, FNYEAQ. CDR3 length: 16 amino acids. Trimming shortened V by 8 bases and J by 0 bases, and 17 bases separated the two germline ends. Repertoires were generated with immunoSEQ multiplex PCR, while TCRdb's copy carries only in-frame clones and drops some. The profile shows some 90,000 clones, under 85% of them singletons. Specified time point: cycle 4 day 1 (C4D1), after more than five weeks of nivolumab. All patients experienced relapse after autologous stem cell transplantation, and brentuximab vedotin exposure was variable.

The V call is TRBV7-6, the J call TRBJ1-3; D is unclear. The sequences come from peripheral blood mononuclear cells (PBMCs), collected before the fourth cycle of nivolumab. This clonotype was sampled from a human donor with classical Hodgkin lymphoma. In DNA, the CDR3 is TGTGCCAGCCAAAATGGCGGAGGATTCTCTGGAAACACCATATATTTT. Translating it yields CASQNGGGFSGNTIYF.